Following are 2 T cell receptor beta chains from one sample sequenced in a study of shared clonotypes between healthy human individuals (TCRdb year 2020). Libraries were built with the immunoSEQ multiplex PCR assay. TCRdb's version of the immuneACCESS table is confined to in-frame rearrangements and falls short of the full clone set. An unresolved V gene accounts for under half of the shortfall where checked; the remainder is of unknown origin. Recorded for this sample are about 700,000 clones; about 90% of them occurred a single time. Of the sample, roughly 22% falls within the top ten clones. For the CD8 naive samples, CD45RO-negative cells were positively selected for CCR7, yielding a CD45RA+CCR7+ population from which TemRA cells were excluded. Sequencing was performed on naive CD8+ T cells sorted from blood. The cell subset or site tag for this specimen amounts to: CD45RA+CCR7+. The source of these receptors is a man aged 30 to 39 in good health.

The chain carries TRBV6-1 and TRBJ2-7, with 12 bases matching TRBD2. The V gene end was trimmed by 4 bases and the J gene end by 0 bases; junction bases not matched to a gene: 1. Germline CDR1 and CDR2: MNHNS and SASEGT. The CDR3 consists of 15 residues. In DNA form, the CDR3 reads TGTGCCAGCAGTGTGACTAGCGGGAGCTCCTACGAGCAGTACTTC. Translation: CASSVTSGSSYEQYF.

CDR3 amino acids: CASRDGAPVTEAFF. CDR3 coding DNA: TGTGCCAGCAGGGACGGAGCCCCCGTCACTGAAGCTTTCTTT. The chain combines TRBV27 with TRBJ1-1; D unresolved. The CDR3 runs to 14 residues. V was shortened by 6 bases and J by 4 bases, with 15 bases between the two germline ends. Germline V CDR1 and CDR2: MNHEY, SMNVEV (reference sequence).